A single sample is the source of the 11 T cell receptor beta chains below, sequenced in a study of cytomegalovirus exposure and HLA in healthy donors. The PCR employed 60 Vbeta primers together with 13 Jbeta primers. Profiling relied on immunoSEQ multiplex PCR, and the TCRdb table lists in-frame clones only, not all of them. The sample shows about 93,000 clones, about four fifths of them seen only once. Sequenced: PBMCs. The receptor set was obtained from a man between 25 and 39 years old in good health and CMV-seronegative.

The chain is built from TRBV11-2 and TRBJ2-3; no reliable D call. Germline V gene lookup returns CDR1 SGHAT and CDR2 FQNNGV. CDR3 size: 14 residues. Trimming pared 5 bases from V and 1 base from J, leaving 10 bases between. CDR3 bases: TGTGCCAGCAGCATCAGGCCAGGCACAGATACGCAGTATTTT. This sequence encodes CASSIRPGTDTQYF.

This clone has a single count. The CDR3 sequence: CASRSNTGELFF. The CDR3 nucleotides are TGTGCCAGCAGGAGTAACACCGGGGAGCTGTTTTTT. The V gene is TRBV7-8, the J gene TRBJ2-2; D is uncertain. The CDR3 runs 12 residues. Trimming left V 6 bases short and J 2 bases short, with 4 bases between. Germline assignment: CDR1 SGHVS and CDR2 FQNEAQ.

This chain's CDR3 is CAISVGPNEKLFF. The CDR3 nucleotides read TGTGCCATCAGTGTCGGTCCAAATGAAAAACTGTTTTTT. The genes are TRBV10-3 and TRBJ1-4; no definite D call. With 4 bases removed from V and 5 bases from J, the gap between germline ends came to 8 bases. The CDR3 contains 13 residues. The germline gives CDR1 ENHRY, CDR2 SYGVKD.

This clone was detected only once. The germline gene is not matched at one end of the junction; a read error may be the cause. The chain couples TRBV30 to TRBJ2-5, with 8 bases that match TRBD1. The CDR3 length is 12 residues. Germline loops: CDR1 GTSNPN, CDR2 SVGIG (reference sequence). DNA of the CDR3: TGTGCCTGGACAGGGGGCCAAGAGGCCCAGTACTTC. This gives the protein CAWTGGQEAQYF.

V is TRBV4-2 and J is TRBJ2-3; 13 bases align to TRBD2. The V segment lost 1 base and the J segment 4 bases; nucleotides outside the gene matches: 2. The CDR3 has 16 residues. CDR1 and CDR2 from the germline V gene are LGHNA and YNFKEQ. Here the CDR3 DNA reads TGTGCCAGCAGCCAAGCACTAGCGGGAGGGCCAGATACGCAGTATTTT. Its protein product is CASSQALAGGPDTQYF.

This clone turned up a few times. This chain uses TRBV6-5 with TRBJ2-7; weak D call: TRBD1 (5 bases). V lost 2 bases and J 4 bases, leaving 9 bases between the germline ends. CDR3 length: 13 amino acids. CDR1 and CDR2 (germline): MNHEY, SVGAGI. CDR3 coding DNA: TGTGCCAGCAGTTACGGTAGGGGATACGAGCAGTACTTC. It encodes CASSYGRGYEQYF.

The chain is built from TRBV16 and TRBJ1-5, with TRBD1 as a possible D gene (5 bases). The CDR3 runs 14 residues. Trimming took 3 bases from V and 3 from J, leaving 9 bases between them. In germline, CDR1 is KGHSY, CDR2 FQNENV. CDR3: CASSQGGFNQPQHF. CDR3 nucleotides: TGTGCCAGCAGCCAGGGGGGTTTCAATCAGCCCCAGCATTTT.

The gene calls are TRBV7-2 and TRBJ2-5; 7 bases match TRBD2. Per the germline V gene, CDR1 is SGHTA and CDR2 is FQGNSA. CDR3 length equals 14 residues. Trimming at V came to 5 bases and at J to 5 bases, leaving 8 bases not matched to a gene. The DNA of the CDR3 is TGTGCCAGCAGCGCTGGGAGGGTCGGGGAGACCCAGTACTTC. Translated, it gives CASSAGRVGETQYF.

The genes are TRBV6-1 and TRBJ2-2, with 8 nucleotides matching TRBD1. V trimming: 3 bases; J trimming: 0 bases; junction bases outside the gene matches: 0. The germline gives CDR1 MNHNS, CDR2 SASEGT. The CDR3 is 15 amino acids. The CDR3 loop is CASSETGANTGELFF. For the CDR3, the DNA is TGTGCCAGCAGTGAGACAGGGGCGAACACCGGGGAGCTGTTTTTT.

This chain connects TRBV6-1 to TRBJ1-5; possibly TRBD1 for D (6 bases). CDR3 length equals 14 residues. The V and J ends lost 7 bases and 3 bases respectively, with 13 bases between them. Germline V gives CDR1 MNHNS, CDR2 SASEGT. The CDR3 protein is CASMQGLVNQPQHF. CDR3 in DNA: TGTGCCAGCATGCAGGGGTTGGTCAATCAGCCCCAGCATTTT.

This clone showed up just a few times. The genes are TRBV30 and TRBJ1-5; D is possibly TRBD1 (5 bases). The CDR3 consists of 15 residues. The germline gives CDR1 GTSNPN, CDR2 SVGIG (reference sequence). Trimming removed 0 bases from V and 6 bases from J, with 15 bases in between. CDR3 DNA: TGTGCCTGGAGTGTACGTCAAGGGGCTGGTCAGCCCCAGCATTTT. Its protein product is CAWSVRQGAGQPQHF.